The 22 T cell receptor beta chains presented below share a single source sample, sequenced in a study of cytomegalovirus exposure and HLA in healthy donors. The PCR contained 60 Vbeta and 13 Jbeta primers. Profiled with immunoSEQ multiplex PCR; TCRdb holds only in-frame clones, not every one. The table records around 130,000 clones, approximately 68% of them present only once. The sample comprised PBMCs. The receptors shown here come from a man aged 25-45 years in good health and CMV-seropositive.

V and J are TRBV4-1 and TRBJ2-1, with 9 bases aligning to TRBD2. V gave up 2 bases and J gave up 4 bases; unmatched junction bases: 9. CDR1 is MGHRA and CDR2 is YSYEKL in the germline V gene. The CDR3 runs to 17 residues. The CDR3, as DNA: TGCGCCAGCAGCCAAACACTCCTAGCGGGATTATACAATGAGCAGTTCTTC. This codes for CASSQTLLAGLYNEQFF.

The rearrangement uses TRBV29-1 and TRBJ1-1; possibly TRBD1 for D (6 bases). This CDR3 is 15 amino acids long. Per germline, CDR1 SQVTM and CDR2 ANQGSEA. The V gene lost 3 bases and the J gene lost 1 base, with 15 bases spanning the gap. The CDR3 region is CSVDGTLFGNTEAFF. CDR3 nucleotides: TGCAGCGTTGACGGGACACTATTTGGGAACACTGAAGCTTTCTTT.

The CDR3 sequence: CASSVGRMNEQFF. The CDR3 DNA follows: TGTGCCAGCAGTGTCGGGAGGATGAATGAGCAGTTCTTC. The chain links TRBV28 to TRBJ2-1; 7 bases line up with TRBD2. In germline, CDR1 is MDHEN, CDR2 SYDVKM. The V segment lost 5 bases and the J segment 7 bases; nucleotides outside the gene matches: 5. This CDR3 region has 13 residues.

This clone came up once. The genes are TRBV27 and TRBJ2-7; no clear D gene. Germline values: CDR1 MNHEY, CDR2 SMNVEV (reference sequence). V lost 6 bases, J lost 2 bases, and 14 bases lay in between. The CDR3 length is 14 residues. Here the CDR3 DNA reads TGTGCCAGCAGCCTACTTTACCCGGCCTACGAGCAGTACTTC. Residues: CASSLLYPAYEQYF.

This clone occurred a few times. The rearrangement uses TRBV12-2 and TRBJ1-2; the table names TRBD1, a call not compared with the DNA. TRBV12-2 is reported as a pseudogene. This CDR3 spans 18 amino acids. The CDR3 region is CASRLPHTKPLRPYGYTF. In DNA form, the CDR3 reads TGTGCAAGTCGCTTACCACATACAAAACCCTTACGCCCCTATGGCTACACCTTC.

This clone has just a few counts. This rearrangement joins TRBV2 to TRBJ1-1; D is unresolved. Germline CDR1 SNHLY, CDR2 FYNNEI. The ends were cut back, 5 bases at V and 8 bases at J, with 15 bases in the middle. The CDR3 length is 13 residues. The CDR3 DNA reads TGTGCCAGCAGTTTGCCCGAGCGTATAGAAGCTTTCTTT. This translates into CASSLPERIEAFF.

CDR3 loop: CASSQATSATYEQYF. As DNA, the CDR3 is TGCGCCAGCAGCCAGGCGACTAGCGCAACCTACGAGCAGTACTTC. The gene calls are TRBV4-1 and TRBJ2-7; TRBD2 matches 8 bases. CDR3 length: 15 residues. The V and J ends lost 3 bases and 2 bases, in that order; junction bases with no gene match: 6. Germline V CDR1 and CDR2: MGHRA, YSYEKL.

This rearrangement joins TRBV28 to TRBJ2-5; a weak D match, TRBD2 (7 bases). V dropped 3 bases and J dropped 4 bases, with 24 bases sitting between them. The V gene's germline CDR1 is MDHEN and CDR2 SYDVKM. The CDR3 sequence is 18 residues long. Written as DNA, the CDR3 is TGTGCCAGCAGTTTCTCTATGAGGGGGGGGGAGGGAGGAGAGACCCAGTACTTC. It translates to CASSFSMRGGEGGETQYF.

The gene calls are TRBV2 and TRBJ2-1; D is unresolved. Trimming removed 10 bases at V and 0 bases at J, with 4 bases between. This CDR3 spans 11 amino acids. From germline, CDR1 is SNHLY and CDR2 FYNNEI. CDR3 DNA sequence: TGTGCCACGAGCTCCTACAATGAGCAGTTCTTC. This codes for CATSSYNEQFF.

The V gene is TRBV30, the J gene TRBJ1-3; tentatively, D is TRBD1 (5 bases). Germline V gives CDR1 GTSNPN, CDR2 SVGIG (reference sequence). V was trimmed by 5 bases and J by 8 bases, leaving 10 bases between them. The CDR3 is made up of 11 amino acids. The CDR3 DNA follows: TGTGCCTGGGGGGGGTTTGACACCATATATTTT. Its translation is CAWGGFDTIYF. Together with reference TRBV30 and TRBJ1-3, the CDR3 gives the full variable domain: SQTIHQWPATLVQPVGSPLSLECTVEGTSNPNLYWYRQAAGRGLQLLFYSVGIGQISSEVPQNLSASRPQDRQFILSSKKLLLSDSGFYLCAWGGFDTIYFGEGSWLTVV.

The rearrangement joins TRBV4-3 to TRBJ1-3; possibly TRBD1 for D (5 bases). The CDR3 runs 14 residues. Deletions cut 0 bases from V and 7 bases from J, with 10 bases between. Per the germline V gene, CDR1 is LGHNA and CDR2 is YSLEER. The chain's CDR3 is CASSQDVRGNTIYF. The CDR3 DNA follows: TGCGCCAGCAGCCAAGATGTACGGGGGAACACCATATATTTT.

The J gene is TRBJ1-1, the V gene TRBV14, with D perhaps TRBD1 (6 bases). The CDR3 has 14 residues. V was trimmed by 6 bases and J by 7 bases, leaving 18 bases between them. Germline loops: CDR1 SGHDN, CDR2 FVKESK. The CDR3 is CASSTGYLRYEAFF. The CDR3 nucleotides are TGTGCCAGCAGTACAGGGTATCTCCGATATGAAGCTTTCTTT.

The rearrangement links TRBV7-8 to TRBJ1-1, with a possible D match to TRBD1 (5 bases). Deletions cut 1 base from V and 0 bases from J, with 15 bases between. Germline lookup yields CDR1 SGHVS and CDR2 FQNEAQ. The CDR3 loop spans 17 amino acids. The CDR3 DNA reads as TGTGCCAGCAGCTTAGTTTCCGCAGGGATAATGAACACTGAAGCTTTCTTT. This translates into CASSLVSAGIMNTEAFF.

The chain is built from TRBV6-5 and TRBJ2-7; a possible D gene is TRBD1 (5 bases). The V end lost 6 bases, the J end lost 2 bases, and 17 bases lay between the germline ends. The CDR3 totals 15 residues. The germline CDR1 and CDR2 sequences are MNHEY and SVGAGI. The CDR3: CASRLSRQWPYEQYF. CDR3 bases: TGTGCCAGCAGACTCTCCCGACAGTGGCCCTACGAGCAGTACTTC.

The V and J genes are TRBV5-1 and TRBJ2-3, with TRBD2 matching 13 bases. V dropped 4 bases and J dropped 2; count of bases not matched to a gene: 7. Germline V gene lookup returns CDR1 SGHRS and CDR2 YFSETQ. The length of the CDR3 is 17 residues. The CDR3 sequence is CASSPTGLAGYTDTQYF. In DNA form, the CDR3 reads TGCGCCAGCAGCCCAACGGGACTAGCGGGGTACACAGATACGCAGTATTTT.

The chain uses TRBV18 and TRBJ1-2; 8 nucleotides line up with TRBD1. Losses at the gene ends were 3 bases for V and 4 bases for J; bases not matched to a gene: 7. Germline loops: CDR1 KGHSH, CDR2 LQKENI. This CDR3 contains 15 residues. CDR3 nucleotides: TGTGCCAGCTCACCGGGGACAGGAGAGCTCTATGGCTACACCTTC. It yields the protein CASSPGTGELYGYTF.

This chain joins TRBV5-4 and TRBJ2-7; 10 bases align to TRBD1. The germline V gene encodes CDR1 SGHNT and CDR2 YYREEE (reference sequence). J was trimmed by 8 bases and V by 3 bases; bases with no gene match: 14. This CDR3 region has 16 residues. CDR3 bases: TGTGCCAGCAGCTCGAAGACAGGGGGCGAGTTTGGGAAGCAGTACTTC. Translation: CASSSKTGGEFGKQYF.

The chain recombines TRBV15 with TRBJ1-1, with D unclear. Looked up from germline, CDR1 is LNHNV and CDR2 is YYDKDF (reference sequence). CDR3 length: 15 residues. The V end was cut by 0 bases, the J end by 2 bases, with 10 bases between. CDR3 sequence reads: CATSRDGAFNTEAFF. The CDR3 nucleotides read TGTGCCACCAGCAGAGATGGAGCGTTTAACACTGAAGCTTTCTTT.

The chain joins TRBV7-2 to TRBJ2-1, with D unresolved. This CDR3 has 14 amino acids. V was shortened by 6 bases and J by 6 bases, with 15 bases between the two germline ends. Germline V lookup: CDR1 SGHTA, CDR2 FQGNSA. CDR3 DNA sequence: TGTGCCAGCAGACCCACTATGTCCGTCAATGAGCAGTTCTTC. This encodes CASRPTMSVNEQFF.

The chain uses TRBV2 and TRBJ2-3; tentative D call: TRBD1 (5 bases). Deletions cut 3 bases from V and 4 bases from J, with 8 bases between. This CDR3 is 13 amino acids long. The V gene's germline CDR1 is SNHLY and CDR2 FYNNEI. The CDR3: CASSEDISDTQYF. CDR3 bases: TGTGCCAGCAGTGAGGACATCTCAGATACGCAGTATTTT.

The V and J genes are TRBV4-1 and TRBJ1-4, with no clear D. The CDR3 extends over 16 amino acids. Germline CDR1 is MGHRA and CDR2 is YSYEKL. V lost 2 bases and J lost 0, with 10 bases in between. The CDR3 loop reads CASSQLQLATNEKLFF. As DNA, the CDR3 is TGCGCCAGCAGCCAACTACAGTTAGCAACTAATGAAAAACTGTTTTTT.

V usage is TRBV5-8 and J usage is TRBJ1-2; 11 bases match TRBD1. V was pared by 3 bases and J by 5 bases, with 3 bases of the junction left unmatched. The CDR3 runs 14 residues. From germline, CDR1 is SGHTS and CDR2 YDEGEE. CDR3 nucleotides: TGTGCCAGCAGCTGGGACAGGGGGAAGTATGGCTACACCTTC. It specifies CASSWDRGKYGYTF.